This T cell receptor (beta chain) comes out of a study of HIV-infected children after antiretroviral therapy interruption. RNA-based 3' RACE libraries used unique molecular identifiers. TCRdb independently ran MiXCR on the 3' RACE reads; one entry per CDR3 protein. Of more than 35,000 distinct CDR3 sequences detected, about 6.5% appear once; the ten largest clones hold more than 0.75%. Ten or more counts support this clonotype. This CDR3 comprises 17 residues. V lost 2 bases, J lost 9 bases, and 22 bases lay in between. The treatment was: PENTA 11 planned treatment interruption arm or continuous ART arm.

The gene calls are TRBV12-3 or TRBV12-4 and TRBJ2-2; the D call may be TRBD1 or TRBD2 (5 bases each). The sequence derives from a pool of human donors with HIV. The sequenced sample was CD45RA+ CD4+ T cells from PBMCs, pooled from several time points, obtained from a donor given antiretroviral therapy, either interrupted or continuous. This sample's subset: naive CD4+ CD45RA+ CD45RO- T cells. The chain's CDR3 is CASSLWGRGVRGRELFF. The CDR3 bases are TGTGCCAGCAGTTTATGGGGTAGGGGTGTGAGGGGTCGGGAGCTGTTTTTT.